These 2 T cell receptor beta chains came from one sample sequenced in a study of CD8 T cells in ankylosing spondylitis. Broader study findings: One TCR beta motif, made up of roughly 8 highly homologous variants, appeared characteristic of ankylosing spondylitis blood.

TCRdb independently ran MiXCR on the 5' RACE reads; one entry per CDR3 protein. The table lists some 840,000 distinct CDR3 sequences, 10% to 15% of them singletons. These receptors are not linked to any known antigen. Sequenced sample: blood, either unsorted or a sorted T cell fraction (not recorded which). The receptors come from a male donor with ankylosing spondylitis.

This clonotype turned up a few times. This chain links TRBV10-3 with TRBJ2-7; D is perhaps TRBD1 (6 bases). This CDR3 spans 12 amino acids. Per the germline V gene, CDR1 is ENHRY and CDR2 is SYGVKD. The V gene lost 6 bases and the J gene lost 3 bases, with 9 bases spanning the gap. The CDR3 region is CAIRQGGYEQYF. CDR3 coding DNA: TGTGCCATCAGACAGGGCGGCTACGAGCAGTACTTC.

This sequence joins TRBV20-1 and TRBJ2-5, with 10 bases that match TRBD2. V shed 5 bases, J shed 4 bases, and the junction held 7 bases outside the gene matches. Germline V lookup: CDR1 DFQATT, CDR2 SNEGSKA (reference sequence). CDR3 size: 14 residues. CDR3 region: CSASSLAGAETQYF. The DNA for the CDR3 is TGCAGTGCTTCCTCCCTAGCGGGGGCAGAGACCCAGTACTTC.